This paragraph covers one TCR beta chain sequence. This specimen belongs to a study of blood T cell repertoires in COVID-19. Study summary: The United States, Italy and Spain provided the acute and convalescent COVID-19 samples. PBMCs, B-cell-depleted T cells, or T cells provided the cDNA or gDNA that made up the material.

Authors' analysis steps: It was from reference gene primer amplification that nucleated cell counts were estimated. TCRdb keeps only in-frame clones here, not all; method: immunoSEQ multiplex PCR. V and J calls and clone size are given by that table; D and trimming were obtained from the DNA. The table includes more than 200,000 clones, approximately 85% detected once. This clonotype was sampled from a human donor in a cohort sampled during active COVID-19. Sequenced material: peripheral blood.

The CDR3 DNA reads as TGTGCCAGCAGCCAACTAGCGGGGGGGCTTGGGGCCAACGTCCTGACTTTC. Translation: CASSQLAGGLGANVLTF. The chain employs TRBV11-2 and TRBJ2-6; 13 bases agree with TRBD2. The length of the CDR3 is 17 residues. Trimming at V came to 5 bases and at J to 3 bases, leaving 4 bases not matched to a gene. Germline values: CDR1 SGHAT, CDR2 FQNNGV.